The text below deals with one T cell receptor (beta chain). No antigen is known for it. This sample was included in a study of beta chain features in type 1 diabetes. Study in general: Age and gender were similar between patients and healthy donors, as were cell yields. Sorted cells, 90 million to 130 million in number, were examined across all samples.

The V end lost 2 bases, the J end lost 5 bases, and 10 bases lay between the germline ends. Germline CDR1 KGHSH, CDR2 LQKENI. This CDR3 region has 13 residues. Study findings and constraints: There was a moderate but significant shortening of TCRB CDR3s in all four CD4+ subsets of Type 1 diabetes patients.

Expressed TCRB transcripts got sequenced, as all isolated RNA was reverse transcribed. Some clones are missing from TCRdb's copy, which holds only in-frame ones; the method was immunoSEQ multiplex PCR. The repertoire holds 640,000 or so clones, with roughly 13% as singletons. This TCR came from a man younger than 30 with type 1 diabetes. This chain uses TRBV18 with TRBJ2-7; D is perhaps TRBD1 (5 bases). The sequencing sample was made of naive CD4+ T cells from blood. CDR3: CASSPIRGHEQYF. Written as DNA, the CDR3 is TGTGCCAGCTCACCAATAAGGGGCCACGAGCAGTACTTC.